The 29 T cell receptor beta chains in this list originate from one sample, sequenced in a study of response to subunit inactivated influenza vaccine. TCRdb re-analysed the RT-PCR reads in MiXCR, keeping a single row per CDR3 protein. The table records 550,000 to 800,000 distinct CDR3 sequences, 15% to 19% of them present only once. Sequences were derived from PBMCs from blood, sampled about 11 days after vaccination. All receptors come from a man in his fifties or sixties who received an inactivated influenza vaccine.

This clonotype was seen more than once but under ten times. The chain has TRBV11-2 and TRBJ2-5; D is undetermined. Per germline, CDR1 SGHAT and CDR2 FQNNGV. Trimming left V 1 base short and J 5 bases short, with 11 bases between. CDR3 size: 14 residues. This CDR3 reads CASSLALGTETQYF. CDR3 DNA sequence: TGTGCCAGCAGCTTAGCCCTTGGTACTGAGACCCAGTACTTC.

The CDR3 sequence is CAWSNGLSYEQYF. The CDR3 DNA follows: TGTGCCTGGAGTAACGGACTGTCTTACGAGCAGTACTTC. The chain joins TRBV30 to TRBJ2-7; D is possibly TRBD2 (5 bases). V was shortened by 2 bases and J by 4 bases, with 12 bases between the two germline ends. CDR1 is GTSNPN, CDR2 SVGIG, per germline (reference sequence). The CDR3 has 13 amino acids.

The chain recombines TRBV19 with TRBJ2-1, with 8 bases that match TRBD1. There are 15 residues in the CDR3. Germline CDR1 and CDR2: LNHDA and SQIVND (reference sequence). The J segment lost 5 bases and the V segment lost 4 bases, leaving 7 bases of the junction unmatched. The chain's CDR3 is CASSRPGQANNEQFF. CDR3 DNA: TGTGCCAGTAGTAGACCGGGACAGGCTAACAATGAGCAGTTCTTC.

This clonotype was counted ten times or more. The chain uses TRBV7-2 and TRBJ1-1; possibly TRBD1 for D (6 bases). CDR1 is SGHTA and CDR2 is FQGNSA in the germline V gene. Trimming shortened V by 4 bases and J by 4 bases, and 16 bases separated the two germline ends. This CDR3 contains 15 residues. CDR3 sequence: CASSSRTGSGTEAFF. CDR3 bases: TGTGCCAGCAGCTCTCGTACAGGGTCCGGCACTGAAGCTTTCTTT.

This chain links TRBV20-1 with TRBJ2-5, with 7 bases matching TRBD1. Looked up from germline, CDR1 is DFQATT and CDR2 is SNEGSKA (reference sequence). This CDR3 is built from 14 residues. The ends lost 4 bases at V and 2 bases at J; junction bases unmatched: 7. The CDR3 region is CSANRDRVQETQYF. In DNA, the CDR3 is TGCAGTGCTAATCGTGACAGGGTTCAAGAGACCCAGTACTTC.

This chain joins TRBV2 and TRBJ1-4; no firm D call. This CDR3 region has 12 residues. Germline V gene lookup returns CDR1 SNHLY and CDR2 FYNNEI. The V and J ends lost 11 bases and 5 bases respectively, with 12 bases between them. CDR3 region: CALSDRNEKLFF. The CDR3 DNA sequence: TGTGCCCTCTCGGATAGGAATGAAAAACTGTTTTTT.

This chain uses TRBV20-1 with TRBJ2-3; 10 nucleotides align to TRBD2. The CDR3 extends over 18 amino acids. Germline V CDR1 and CDR2: DFQATT, SNEGSKA (reference sequence). The V and J ends lost 3 bases and 2 bases, in that order; junction bases with no gene match: 14. The DNA for the CDR3 is TGCAGTGCTAGGAAACCTAGCGGGGGCACTATATTCACAGATACGCAGTATTTT. Encoded protein: CSARKPSGGTIFTDTQYF.

Only a few counts were recorded for this clonotype. The gene calls are TRBV28 and TRBJ2-5, with D perhaps assigned TRBD1 or TRBD2 (5 bases each). Germline assignment: CDR1 MDHEN and CDR2 SYDVKM. The V gene lost 4 bases and the J gene lost 4 bases, with 25 bases spanning the gap. This CDR3 region has 18 residues. In nucleotides, the CDR3 is TGTGCCAGCAGTTCCCCGAACACTTTTTCGGGGCGGGCAGAGACCCAGTACTTC. It specifies CASSSPNTFSGRAETQYF.

This clonotype was seen only a few times. The genes are TRBV28 and TRBJ2-7, with D uncertain. The V and J ends lost 3 bases and 0 bases respectively, with 9 bases between them. The CDR3 is 14 amino acids. Germline CDR1 MDHEN, CDR2 SYDVKM. The CDR3 sequence: CASSFSLPSYEQYF. The CDR3 DNA reads TGTGCCAGCAGTTTCTCACTCCCCTCCTACGAGCAGTACTTC.

This clonotype came up many times. The chain uses TRBV7-6 and TRBJ2-7, with D possibly called TRBD1 or TRBD2 (5 bases each). The CDR3 sequence is 14 residues long. Germline V gene sequence: CDR1 SGHVS, CDR2 FNYEAQ. The ends were cut back, 1 base at V and 6 bases at J, with 13 bases in the middle. The CDR3 spells CASSLGGRGAEQYF. CDR3 coding DNA: TGTGCCAGCAGCTTAGGTGGCCGAGGGGCCGAGCAGTACTTC.

This clonotype occurred a few times. This chain connects TRBV29-1 to TRBJ1-1, with D possibly being TRBD1 (6 bases). The CDR3 is 12 amino acids. Germline values: CDR1 SQVTM, CDR2 ANQGSEA. Trimming stripped 3 bases from V and 8 bases from J, with 13 bases between. Here the CDR3 DNA reads TGCAGCGTTGATAAGGGGACAAGGGAAGCTTTCTTT. Protein: CSVDKGTREAFF. Drawing the rest from reference TRBV29-1 and TRBJ1-1, the complete variable domain is SAVISQKPSRDICQRGTSLTIQCQVDSQVTMMFWYRQQPGQSLTLIATANQGSEATYESGFVIDKFPISRPNLTFSTLTVSNMSPEDSSIYLCSVDKGTREAFFGQGTRLTVV.

This clonotype showed up just a few times. The gene calls are TRBV29-1 and TRBJ2-1, with 10 bases matching TRBD2. J was trimmed by 1 base and V by 7 bases; bases with no gene match: 7. CDR3 length equals 15 residues. CDR1 is SQVTM, CDR2 ANQGSEA, per germline. The CDR3 loop reads CSGTSGTPSYNEQFF. The CDR3 DNA is TGCAGCGGTACTAGCGGGACCCCTTCCTACAATGAGCAGTTCTTC.

This chain uses TRBV20-1 with TRBJ2-7; 10 bases match TRBD2. CDR1 DFQATT and CDR2 SNEGSKA come from the germline V gene (reference sequence). There are 11 residues in the CDR3. Losses at the gene ends were 6 bases for V and 6 bases for J; bases not matched to a gene: 2. CDR3 sequence reads: CSAIAGGEQYF. The CDR3 DNA is TGCAGTGCAATAGCGGGAGGCGAGCAGTACTTC.

The V call is TRBV6-5, the J call TRBJ2-7, with 8 bases lining up with TRBD1. The CDR3 loop spans 12 amino acids. V was pared by 8 bases and J by 2 bases, with 2 bases of the junction left unmatched. Germline assignment: CDR1 MNHEY and CDR2 SVGAGI. CDR3 sequence (DNA): TGTGCCAGCTGGGACAGGACCTACGAGCAGTACTTC. Translated, it gives CASWDRTYEQYF.

This chain connects TRBV7-7 to TRBJ2-3; TRBD2 matches 13 bases. The CDR3 has 16 amino acids. Per germline, CDR1 SSHAT and CDR2 FNYEAQ (reference sequence). V shed 5 bases and J 1 base; nucleotides not matched to a gene: 3. In DNA form, the CDR3 reads TGTGCCAGCAGCATGGGGACTAGCGGGGGCACAGATACGCAGTATTTT. Translation gives CASSMGTSGGTDTQYF.

This clonotype was seen a handful of times. The chain employs TRBV15 and TRBJ1-5; D remains ambiguous. The germline gives CDR1 LNHNV, CDR2 YYDKDF (reference sequence). V lost 0 bases to trimming and J lost 4 bases, with 7 bases between them. This CDR3 spans 14 amino acids. CDR3 sequence: CATSRDPSNQPQHF. The CDR3 bases are TGTGCCACCAGCAGAGATCCCAGTAATCAGCCCCAGCATTTT.

This rearrangement joins TRBV7-9 to TRBJ2-5; D might be TRBD2 (6 bases). The germline V and J ends were trimmed by 0 bases and 1 base, with 9 bases remaining between them. Germline CDR1 is SEHNR and CDR2 is FQNEAQ (reference sequence). The CDR3 totals 15 residues. The CDR3 protein is CASSLATGVQETQYF. Written as DNA, the CDR3 is TGTGCCAGCAGCTTAGCGACGGGGGTCCAAGAGACCCAGTACTTC.

The rearrangement joins TRBV29-1 to TRBJ1-2; D is ambiguous. The CDR3 has 13 amino acids. Deletions cut 1 base from V and 2 bases from J, with 8 bases between. In germline, CDR1 is SQVTM, CDR2 ANQGSEA. CDR3 amino acids: CSVEAGSNYGYTF. The CDR3 region has the DNA TGCAGCGTTGAAGCAGGATCCAACTATGGCTACACCTTC.

The chain employs TRBV15 and TRBJ2-7, with unresolved D. Germline assignment: CDR1 LNHNV and CDR2 YYDKDF (reference sequence). This CDR3 spans 15 amino acids. V dropped 4 bases and J dropped 6 bases, with 19 bases sitting between them. For the CDR3, the DNA is TGTGCCACCAGCAAAGCTTCCATCTGGGGTGGCGAGCAGTACTTC. Translating it yields CATSKASIWGGEQYF. Variable domain in full (rest from reference TRBV15 and TRBJ2-7): DAMVIQNPRYQVTQFGKPVTLSCSQTLNHNVMYWYQQKSSQAPKLLFHYYDKDFNNEADTPDNFQSRRPNTSFCFLDIRSPGLGDTAMYLCATSKASIWGGEQYFGPGTRLTVT.

This clonotype was seen more than once but under ten times. The rearrangement joins TRBV4-1 to TRBJ1-1; weak D call: TRBD1 (5 bases). The CDR3 extends over 14 amino acids. Germline V gene sequence: CDR1 MGHRA, CDR2 YSYEKL. Trimming removed 1 base at V and 5 bases at J, with 11 bases between. CDR3 sequence reads: CASSQVGRGTEAFF. In DNA form, the CDR3 reads TGCGCCAGCAGCCAAGTGGGACGGGGGACTGAAGCTTTCTTT.

This clonotype was detected a few times. V and J are TRBV4-2 and TRBJ2-3; the D call may be TRBD1 or TRBD2 (5 bases each). CDR3 length: 14 amino acids. The germline gives CDR1 LGHNA, CDR2 YNFKEQ. The germline V and J ends were trimmed by 4 bases and 4 bases, with 12 bases remaining between them. CDR3: CASSPGRAADTQYF. CDR3 nucleotide sequence: TGTGCCAGCAGCCCGGGACGGGCGGCAGATACGCAGTATTTT.

This clonotype was observed a few times. Here the CDR3 reads CASSQLAGVTADEQFF. The DNA of the CDR3 is TGTGCCAGCAGCCAACTAGCGGGAGTTACTGCCGATGAGCAGTTCTTC. This rearrangement joins TRBV4-2 to TRBJ2-1; 10 positions match TRBD2. J was trimmed by 8 bases and V by 2 bases; bases with no gene match: 9. The CDR3 length is 16 residues. Germline CDR1 is LGHNA and CDR2 is YNFKEQ.

This clonotype has only a few counts. The V call is TRBV5-1, the J call TRBJ1-5; 7 bases match TRBD1. The germline V gene encodes CDR1 SGHRS and CDR2 YFSETQ. Trimming took 2 bases from V and 6 from J; bases not matched to a gene: 8. There are 15 residues in the CDR3. The CDR3 loop is CASSLQGHTGQPQHF. In DNA form, the CDR3 reads TGCGCCAGCAGCTTACAGGGGCATACCGGTCAGCCCCAGCATTTT. Full variable domain (missing parts from reference TRBV5-1 and TRBJ1-5): KAGVTQTPRYLIKTRGQQVTLSCSPISGHRSVSWYQQTPGQGLQFLFEYFSETQRNKGNFPGRFSGRQFSNSRSEMNVSTLELGDSALYLCASSLQGHTGQPQHFGDGTRLSIL.

The chain links TRBV6-2 or TRBV6-3 to TRBJ2-1; 10 bases line up with TRBD2. The CDR3 contains 18 residues. CDR1 and CDR2 from the germline V gene are MNHEY and SVGEGT. J was trimmed by 0 bases and V by 2 bases; bases with no gene match: 7. CDR3 nucleotide sequence: TGTGCCAGCAGTTACATACTAGCGGGGATGAGCTCCTACAATGAGCAGTTCTTC. This sequence encodes CASSYILAGMSSYNEQFF.

This clonotype has a handful of counts. The CDR3 is CASSLAVGDYEQYF. The CDR3 nucleotides are TGTGCCAGCAGCTTAGCCGTCGGGGACTACGAGCAGTACTTC. This sequence joins TRBV11-2 and TRBJ2-7; TRBD2 might be the D (5 bases). The CDR3 has 14 residues. Trimming took 1 base from V and 3 from J, leaving 10 bases between them. The germline V gene has CDR1 SGHAT and CDR2 FQNNGV.

In this sample, this clonotype turned up a few times. The chain carries TRBV6-1 and TRBJ2-2, with D perhaps TRBD2 (5 bases). This CDR3 has 14 amino acids. CDR1 and CDR2 (germline): MNHNS, SASEGT. The V gene lost 8 bases and the J gene lost 4 bases, with 14 bases spanning the gap. In DNA form, the CDR3 reads TGTGCCAGCTCCTCGGGATCGGGCACCGGGGAGCTGTTTTTT. It yields the protein CASSSGSGTGELFF.

This clonotype was found a few times. J is TRBJ2-1 and V is TRBV12-3 or TRBV12-4, with 8 positions matching TRBD2. Trimming took 3 bases from V and 10 from J; bases not matched to a gene: 8. The CDR3 totals 14 residues. The CDR3, as DNA: TGTGCCAGCAGTTTCGGGAAGGCTAGCGGGGAGCAGTTCTTC. Amino acid sequence: CASSFGKASGEQFF.

V and J are TRBV4-2 and TRBJ2-5; no reliable D call. The CDR3 is 14 amino acids. With 3 bases removed from V and 4 bases from J, the gap between germline ends came to 12 bases. Germline V CDR1 and CDR2: LGHNA, YNFKEQ. The CDR3 DNA follows: TGTGCCAGCAGCCATGAAATTAGCCTAGAGACCCAGTACTTC. Amino acids: CASSHEISLETQYF.

This clonotype has a handful of counts. This chain connects TRBV9 to TRBJ2-1; 7 nucleotides align to TRBD1. J gave up 3 bases and V 4 bases, and 10 bases lay outside the gene matches. The CDR3 is 16 residues long. From germline, CDR1 is SGDLS and CDR2 YYNGEE. The CDR3 reads CASSNLGRGYYNEQFF. DNA for the CDR3: TGTGCCAGCAGCAATCTTGGCAGGGGGTACTACAATGAGCAGTTCTTC.